These 5 T cell receptor beta chains originate from one sample sequenced in a study of blood T cell repertoires in COVID-19. TCRdb keeps only in-frame clones here, not all; method: immunoSEQ multiplex PCR. The sample shows about 52,000 clones, 89% of them seen only once. Specimen: peripheral blood. All receptors come from an elderly man with active or convalescent COVID-19.

J is TRBJ1-1 and V is TRBV4-1; D remains unclear. Germline assignment: CDR1 MGHRA and CDR2 YSYEKL. The CDR3 spans 13 residues. The V and J ends lost 1 base and 5 bases respectively, with 8 bases between them. CDR3 nucleotide sequence: TGCGCCAGCAGCCAAGTCAGTTTAACTGAAGCTTTCTTT. Amino acids: CASSQVSLTEAFF.

A single count supports this clone. The V call is TRBV6-2 or TRBV6-3, the J call TRBJ1-3; D is perhaps TRBD1 (6 bases). Germline V gene data show CDR1 as MNHEY and CDR2 as SVGEGT. The CDR3 covers 15 residues. Between the trimmed V and J ends, which lost 5 bases and 2 bases, there was a span of 13 bases. The CDR3 is CASSVTRGPGNTIYF. The CDR3 DNA is TGTGCCAGCAGTGTAACGCGGGGGCCTGGAAACACCATATATTTT.

The CDR3 sequence: CASSSLEDRGNSPLHF. The CDR3 DNA is TGTGCCAGCAGCAGCCTCGAGGACAGGGGAAATTCACCCCTCCACTTT. The rearrangement joins TRBV21-1 to TRBJ1-6; TRBD1, the table's D call, lacks a check against the DNA. TRBV21-1 is a known pseudogene. The CDR3 loop spans 16 amino acids.

V gene TRBV27 combines with J gene TRBJ2-1; 9 bases line up with TRBD2. The V and J ends lost 2 bases and 3 bases, in that order; junction bases with no gene match: 8. Germline-derived CDR1 and CDR2 are MNHEY and SMNVEV (reference sequence). This CDR3 has 17 residues. The CDR3 loop reads CASSLRGSSGVYNEQFF. The CDR3 DNA reads as TGTGCCAGCAGTTTACGGGGGTCTAGCGGGGTCTACAATGAGCAGTTCTTC.

V gene TRBV28 combines with J gene TRBJ2-2; 12 bases are shared with TRBD2. CDR1 and CDR2 (germline): MDHEN, SYDVKM. J gave up 3 bases and V 5 bases, and 4 bases lay outside the gene matches. This CDR3 has 16 amino acids. CDR3 loop: CASSTRLAGDTGELFF. The DNA of the CDR3 is TGTGCCAGCAGTACTCGACTAGCGGGAGACACCGGGGAGCTGTTTTTT.